Described below is a single T cell receptor beta chain sequence and its context. No antigen is known for it. The input lacks base qualities; no much larger clone sits a single base away. This entry is derived from a study of blood T cell repertoires in COVID-19 (dated by TCRdb to the early 2020s). Looking at the study overall: The collaborator samples originated in the United States, Italy and Spain and spanned the acute and convalescent phases of COVID-19. The material from the prospective study consisted of cDNA or gDNA derived from T cells, B-cell-depleted T cells, or PBMCs. Deeply sampled blood TCRbeta repertoires from subjects exposed to, actively infected with, or recovered from COVID-19 were included in the dataset. The repertoires were released in a freely available public database meant as a resource for research on the immune response to SARS-CoV-2. The samples were drawn from the first 160 participants of the ongoing ImmuneRACE study and from 1,254 subjects provided by 6 global collaborators. Nearly every sample came with metadata listing a de-identified subject ID, COVID-19 status, age in years and sex. Where available, HLA class I and class II types were obtained from metadata supplied by the sample provider rather than from assay-based typing. What the work shows at the level of the full study, not this receptor alone: How much clinical and demographic metadata was included differed by source and by participant, and the metadata was provided uncurated.

Participants in the prospective study were aged about 18 to 95 years, lived in about two dozen United States geographic areas, and enrolled through a virtual design. In the prospective study, participants were assigned to cohorts based on the clinical history participants reported in a screening survey and a study questionnaire. For ImmuneRACE Cohort 3, a participant was defined as recovered based on two consecutive negative NP/OP PCR tests, clearance by a healthcare professional, or resolution of symptoms. Mobile phlebotomists in the prospective study collected whole blood, serum and a nasopharyngeal or oropharyngeal swab from every participant. Additional blood draws and questionnaires over an approximately 2-month period could optionally be provided by prospective study participants. Blood samples from the prospective study were shipped frozen or at room temperature prior to DNA extraction.

V and J lose 4 bases and 2 bases, and a span of 12 bases separates them. The CDR3 measures 15 amino acids from cysteine to phenylalanine. Left in the record is the CDR3 DNA by itself, 45 bases read in frame from the first base. Sequences SNHLY (CDR1) and FYNNEI (CDR2) are obtained from the germline V gene. TCRbeta CDR3 regions were amplified from genomic DNA by means of the immunoSEQ Assay, a bias-controlled multiplex PCR. The paper's processing steps were these. The number of nucleated cells in each sample was estimated from the amplification of reference gene primers within the assay. To quantify the absolute abundance of each unique TCRbeta CDR3 rearrangement, sequence reads were collapsed and filtered. Productive Simpson clonality was computed per sample as the square root of Simpson's diversity index over productive rearrangements. This is the immuneACCESS table as TCRdb keeps it, with only in-frame sequences that have V and J called. A part of the clones is gone; compared with another copy, unresolved V genes explain less than half, and the rest is unexplained. V, J and clone size reflect that table, while D and trimming were determined from the DNA. The sample has about 380,000 clones on record, around 87% of them singletons. 1% to 1.5% of the sample is in the top ten clones.

This sequence was found in a man aged 30 to 45 who had recovered from COVID-19. The sequenced material came from PBMCs or T cells enriched from blood (not recorded which). The chain uses TRBV2 and TRBJ1-5, with TRBD1 tentatively as D gene (6 bases match). The CDR3 amino acid sequence is: CASSADSLGNQPQHF. The DNA reads TGTGCCAGCAGTGCGGACAGTCTCGGCAATCAGCCCCAGCATTTT.